A selection of T cell receptor beta chains follows, all from one sample in a study of T-cell reconstitution after alpha-beta-depleted transplantation in children. TCRdb passed the PCR reads through MiXCR, listing each CDR3 protein once. The profile shows 700,000 to 950,000 distinct CDR3 sequences, about 15% of them singletons. The input for sequencing was PBMCs, mostly from graft donor cells, taken 360 days after TCRalphabeta/CD19-depleted stem cell transplant. Every receptor here comes from a male patient younger than 18 who had a stem cell transplant for acute lymphoblastic leukemia, so the T cells may come from the graft donor. CDR3s include the opening cysteine and the closing phenylalanine or tryptophan. A D gene is named only where the DNA matches it firmly. Only part of the rows carry a size: once, few, many, or a class if the clone is expanded.

v_gene	j_gene	d_gene	abundance	CDR3nt	CDR3aa
TRBV6-1	TRBJ2-7	TRBD2	NA	TGTGCCAGTTCAGCGGGAGGAGGCTTCTACGAGCAGTACTTC	CASSAGGGFYEQYF
TRBV5-5	TRBJ1-2	TRBD1	NA	TGTGCCAGCAGCTGGGGACAGGGGGGGAACTATGGCTACACCTTC	CASSWGQGGNYGYTF
TRBV29-1	TRBJ2-7	NA	NA	TGCAGCGTTTGGGCGGTCGAGCAGTACTTC	CSVWAVEQYF
TRBV11-2	TRBJ1-1	TRBD1	few	TGTGCCAGCAGCTTAGACGGGCGTCAGGGGGCGTCGGGGACTGAAGCTTTCTTT	CASSLDGRQGASGTEAFF
TRBV13	TRBJ2-7	NA	NA	TGTGCCAGCAGCTTAGGCCAAGGAGGGTCAAGGTACGAGCAGTACTTC	CASSLGQGGSRYEQYF
TRBV27	TRBJ1-1	TRBD1	few	TGTGCCAGCAGTTTAGGAACAGGGGTGGGCACTGAAGCTTTCTTT	CASSLGTGVGTEAFF
TRBV10-3	TRBJ1-1	NA	few	TGTGCCATCAGTGAGTCGAAAGGGAGGGCCACTGAAGCTTTCTTT	CAISESKGRATEAFF
TRBV5-1	TRBJ2-1	TRBD2	many	TGCGCCAGCAGCTCAGGGACTAGCGGGCGAAATGAGCAGTTCTTC	CASSSGTSGRNEQFF
TRBV7-2	TRBJ1-1	NA	few	TGTGCCAGCAGCCCGATTGGGGGGGTGAGGGTGAACACTGAAGCTTTCTTT	CASSPIGGVRVNTEAFF
TRBV12-3/TRBV12-4	TRBJ2-3	TRBD1	few	TGTGCCAGCAGTCCCGGACAGGTGGACACAGATACGCAGTATTTT	CASSPGQVDTDTQYF
TRBV27	TRBJ1-2	NA	NA	TGTGCCAGCAGTTTATTTTTGGGACGTGGCTACACCTTC	CASSLFLGRGYTF
TRBV24-1	TRBJ2-1	TRBD1	few	TGTGCCACAGGTGGGTGGGGGACAGGAAACACCAATGAGCAGTTCTTC	CATGGWGTGNTNEQFF
TRBV6-5	TRBJ1-1	NA	few	TGTGCCAGCAGTTCCCTGCGGGTTACTGAAGCTTTCTTT	CASSSLRVTEAFF
TRBV5-1	TRBJ2-2	TRBD1	many	TGCGCCAGCAGCTGGGGACAGGGGAACACCGGGGAGCTGTTTTTT	CASSWGQGNTGELFF
TRBV6-1	TRBJ2-7	TRBD1	few	TGTGCCAGCAGGACCGGGACAGGGTATTACGAGCAGTACTTC	CASRTGTGYYEQYF
TRBV5-1	TRBJ2-3	TRBD2	few	TGCGCCAGCAGCTTGGCAGCGGGAGGAAGAACAGATACGCAGTATTTT	CASSLAAGGRTDTQYF
TRBV27	TRBJ2-2	NA	few	TGTGCCAGCAAACAGGACACCGGGGAGCTGTTTTTT	CASKQDTGELFF
TRBV29-1	TRBJ2-1	NA	many	TGCTTGGGGGGAAAGTCCTACAATGAGCAGTTCTTC	CLGGKSYNEQFF
TRBV12-3/TRBV12-4	TRBJ1-3	NA	few	TGTGCCAGCAGTGTGGGGTGGCTTTCGGGAAACACCATATATTTT	CASSVGWLSGNTIYF
TRBV12-3/TRBV12-4	TRBJ2-1	TRBD2	NA	TGTGCCAGCACCCTGGCGGGAGGGCCAGATGAGCAGTTCTTC	CASTLAGGPDEQFF
TRBV6-5	TRBJ1-5	NA	NA	TGTGCCAGCAGTTCCACCGCGGCTGGGAACAATCAGCCCCAGCATTTT	CASSSTAAGNNQPQHF
TRBV12-3/TRBV12-4	TRBJ2-3	NA	many	TGTGCCAGCAGCTTGTTGTGGCGGAACACAGATACGCAGTATTTT	CASSLLWRNTDTQYF
TRBV7-6	TRBJ2-1	TRBD2	NA	TGTGCCAGCAGCTTAGGTCTAGCGGGAGGGGGCAATGAGCAGTTCTTC	CASSLGLAGGGNEQFF
TRBV12-3/TRBV12-4	TRBJ2-7	NA	NA	TGTGCCAGCAGTTTAGCGCCCGGCGAGCAGTACTTC	CASSLAPGEQYF
TRBV20-1	TRBJ2-7	TRBD2	many	TGCAGTGCTCGGGCGGGAGGGCCTTACTACGAGCAGTACTTC	CSARAGGPYYEQYF
TRBV5-6	TRBJ2-1	NA	few	TGTGCCAGCAGCTTGGATGGTAGGCGCGATGAGCAGTTCTTC	CASSLDGRRDEQFF
TRBV7-6	TRBJ2-7	TRBD1	few	TGTGCCAGCAGCTTGGGACCGGGACAGCAGTCCTACGAGCAGTACTTC	CASSLGPGQQSYEQYF
TRBV7-6	TRBJ2-3	NA	NA	TGTGCCAGCAGCCAGGGTAAGGGCCTTACGCAGTATTTT	CASSQGKGLTQYF
TRBV15	TRBJ1-2	NA	NA	TGTGCCACCAGCAGGGCCCACGGGGGCTACACCTTC	CATSRAHGGYTF
TRBV6-4	TRBJ2-1	NA	few	TGTGCCAGCAGTGACTCATATAGGCAGGGAAAATACAATGAGCAGTTCTTC	CASSDSYRQGKYNEQFF
TRBV29-1	TRBJ2-7	NA	NA	TGCAGCGTGGCTACCAGACTGGTATCTACGCAGTACTTC	CSVATRLVSTQYF
TRBV15	TRBJ2-5	NA	NA	TGTGCCACCAGCAGTACTAGGACAGCACTGCAAGAGACCCAGTACTTC	CATSSTRTALQETQYF
TRBV20-1	TRBJ2-5	TRBD2	few	TGCAGTGCTAGGAGCGGGAGAGCAGAGACCCAGTACTTC	CSARSGRAETQYF
TRBV5-1	TRBJ2-2	TRBD2	many	TGCGCCAGCGGCGGGGGGCTCGGCACCGGGGAGCTGTTTTTT	CASGGGLGTGELFF
TRBV20-1	TRBJ1-1	NA	few	TGCAGTGCTCCTAAACAGGGCATGAACACTGAAGCTTTCTTT	CSAPKQGMNTEAFF
TRBV12-3/TRBV12-4	TRBJ2-7	NA	many	TGTGCCAGCAGTTCGGTCCTATTTGGACAGTACTTC	CASSSVLFGQYF
TRBV25-1	TRBJ2-2	NA	many	TGTGCCAGCAGTGAATGGAGTAGGGGAACGAACACCGGGGAGCTGTTTTTT	CASSEWSRGTNTGELFF